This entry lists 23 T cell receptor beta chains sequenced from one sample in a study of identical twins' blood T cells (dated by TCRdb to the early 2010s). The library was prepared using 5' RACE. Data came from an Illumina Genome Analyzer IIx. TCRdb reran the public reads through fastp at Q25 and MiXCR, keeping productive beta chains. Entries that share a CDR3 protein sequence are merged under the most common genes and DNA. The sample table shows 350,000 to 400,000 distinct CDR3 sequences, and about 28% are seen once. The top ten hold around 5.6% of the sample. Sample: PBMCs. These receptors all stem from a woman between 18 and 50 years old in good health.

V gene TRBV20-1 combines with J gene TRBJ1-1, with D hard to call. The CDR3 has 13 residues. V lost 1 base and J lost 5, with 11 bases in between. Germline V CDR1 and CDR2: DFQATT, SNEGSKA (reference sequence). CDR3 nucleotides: TGCAGTGCTAGAGCCGGTAGTTGGACTGAAGCTTTCTTT. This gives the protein CSARAGSWTEAFF.

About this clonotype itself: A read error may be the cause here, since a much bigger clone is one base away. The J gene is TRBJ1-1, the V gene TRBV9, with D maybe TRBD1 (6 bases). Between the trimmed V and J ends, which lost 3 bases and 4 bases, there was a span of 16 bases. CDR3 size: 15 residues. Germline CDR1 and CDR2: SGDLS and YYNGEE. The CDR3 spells CASSATGTWSTEAFF. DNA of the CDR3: TGTGCCAGCAGCGCAACCGGGACATGGAGCACTGAAGCTTTCTTT.

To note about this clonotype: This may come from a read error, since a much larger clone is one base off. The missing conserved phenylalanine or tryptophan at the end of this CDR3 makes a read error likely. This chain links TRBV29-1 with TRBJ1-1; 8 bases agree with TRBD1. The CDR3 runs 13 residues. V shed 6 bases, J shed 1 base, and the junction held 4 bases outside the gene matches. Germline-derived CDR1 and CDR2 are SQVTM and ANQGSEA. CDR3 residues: CSVQTGANTEAFL. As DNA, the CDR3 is TGCAGCGTCCAGACAGGGGCGAACACTGAAGCTTTCCTT.

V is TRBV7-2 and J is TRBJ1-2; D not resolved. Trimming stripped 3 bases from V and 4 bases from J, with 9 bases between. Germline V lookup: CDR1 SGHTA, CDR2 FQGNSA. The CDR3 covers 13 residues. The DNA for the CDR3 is TGTGCCAGCAGCTTTGGGGTAATCTATGGCTACACCTTC. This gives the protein CASSFGVIYGYTF.

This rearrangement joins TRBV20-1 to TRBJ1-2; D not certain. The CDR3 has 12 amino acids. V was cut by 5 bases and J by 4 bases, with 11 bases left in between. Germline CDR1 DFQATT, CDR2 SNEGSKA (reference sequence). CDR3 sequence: CSALSDTYGYTF. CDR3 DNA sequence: TGCAGTGCTCTATCTGACACCTATGGCTACACCTTC.

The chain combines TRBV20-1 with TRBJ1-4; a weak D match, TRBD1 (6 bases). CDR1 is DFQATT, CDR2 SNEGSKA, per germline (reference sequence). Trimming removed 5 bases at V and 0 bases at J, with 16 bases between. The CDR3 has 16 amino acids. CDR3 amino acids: CSAHNRVWATNEKLFF. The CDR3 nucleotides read TGCAGTGCTCACAACAGGGTCTGGGCAACTAATGAAAAACTGTTTTTT.

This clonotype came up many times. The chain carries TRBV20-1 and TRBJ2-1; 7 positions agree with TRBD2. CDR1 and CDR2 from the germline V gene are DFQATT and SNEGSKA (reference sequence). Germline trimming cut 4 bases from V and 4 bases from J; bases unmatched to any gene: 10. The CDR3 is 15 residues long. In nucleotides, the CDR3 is TGCAGTGCTAACCCACCAGCGGGACGATACAATGAGCAGTTCTTC. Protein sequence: CSANPPAGRYNEQFF.

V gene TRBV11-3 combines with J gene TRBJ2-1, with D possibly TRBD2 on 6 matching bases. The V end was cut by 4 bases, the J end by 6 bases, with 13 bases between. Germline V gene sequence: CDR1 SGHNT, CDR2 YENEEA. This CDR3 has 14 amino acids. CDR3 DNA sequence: TGTGCCAGCAGCTCTTTCGGGGGTCGCAATGAGCAGTTCTTC. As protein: CASSSFGGRNEQFF.

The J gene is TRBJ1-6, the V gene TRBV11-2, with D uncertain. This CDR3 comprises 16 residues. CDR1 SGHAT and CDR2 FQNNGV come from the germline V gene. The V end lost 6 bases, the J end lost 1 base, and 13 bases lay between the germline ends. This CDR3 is CASRPLFGSYNSPLHF. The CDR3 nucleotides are TGTGCCAGCAGACCGCTGTTTGGGTCCTATAATTCACCCCTCCACTTT.

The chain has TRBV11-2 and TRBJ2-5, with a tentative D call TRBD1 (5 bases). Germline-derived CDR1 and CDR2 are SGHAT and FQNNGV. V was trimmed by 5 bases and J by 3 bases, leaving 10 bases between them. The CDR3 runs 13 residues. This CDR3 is CASSSLTEETQYF. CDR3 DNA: TGTGCCAGCAGCAGCCTGACAGAAGAGACCCAGTACTTC.

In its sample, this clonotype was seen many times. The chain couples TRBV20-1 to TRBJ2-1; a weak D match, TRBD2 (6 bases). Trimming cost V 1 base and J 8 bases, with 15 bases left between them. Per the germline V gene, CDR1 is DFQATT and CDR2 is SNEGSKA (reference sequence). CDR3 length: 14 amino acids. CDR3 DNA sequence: TGCAGTGCTAGAGGGGGACTCCCGGGCCATGAGCAGTTCTTC. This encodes CSARGGLPGHEQFF.

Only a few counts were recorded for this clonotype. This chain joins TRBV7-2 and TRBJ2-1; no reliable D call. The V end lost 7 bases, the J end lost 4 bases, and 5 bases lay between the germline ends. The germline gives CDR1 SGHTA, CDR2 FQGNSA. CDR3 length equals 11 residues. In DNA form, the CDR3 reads TGTGCCAGCACCCAATACAATGAGCAGTTCTTC. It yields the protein CASTQYNEQFF.

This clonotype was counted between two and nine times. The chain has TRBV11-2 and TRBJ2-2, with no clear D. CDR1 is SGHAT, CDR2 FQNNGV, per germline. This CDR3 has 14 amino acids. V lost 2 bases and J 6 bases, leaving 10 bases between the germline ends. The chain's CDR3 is CASSLPLTSGELFF. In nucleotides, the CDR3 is TGTGCCAGCAGCTTACCTCTCACATCCGGGGAGCTGTTTTTT.

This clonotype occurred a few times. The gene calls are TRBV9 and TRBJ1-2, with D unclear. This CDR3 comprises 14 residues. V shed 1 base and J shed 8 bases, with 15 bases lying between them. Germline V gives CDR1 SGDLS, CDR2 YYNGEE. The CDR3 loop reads CASSVFSGSGGYTF. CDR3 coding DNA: TGTGCCAGCAGCGTATTTTCAGGTTCTGGCGGCTACACCTTC.

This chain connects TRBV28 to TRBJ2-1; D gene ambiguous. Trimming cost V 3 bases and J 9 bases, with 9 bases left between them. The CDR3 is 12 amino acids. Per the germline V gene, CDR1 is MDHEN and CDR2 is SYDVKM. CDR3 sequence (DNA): TGTGCCAGCAGTTTGAGCCCCGCTGAGCAGTTCTTC. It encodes CASSLSPAEQFF.

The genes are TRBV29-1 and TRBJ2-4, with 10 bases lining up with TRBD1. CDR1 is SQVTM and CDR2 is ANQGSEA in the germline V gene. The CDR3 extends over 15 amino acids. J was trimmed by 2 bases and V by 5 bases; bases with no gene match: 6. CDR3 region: CSVTRQGAPKNIQYF. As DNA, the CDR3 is TGCAGCGTTACGAGACAGGGGGCACCCAAAAACATTCAGTACTTC.

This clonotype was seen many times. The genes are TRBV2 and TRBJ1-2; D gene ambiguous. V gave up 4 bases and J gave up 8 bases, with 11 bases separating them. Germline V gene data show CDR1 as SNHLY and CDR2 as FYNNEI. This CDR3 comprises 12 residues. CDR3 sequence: CASSGGWNGYTF. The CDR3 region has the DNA TGTGCCAGCAGTGGAGGGTGGAACGGCTACACCTTC.

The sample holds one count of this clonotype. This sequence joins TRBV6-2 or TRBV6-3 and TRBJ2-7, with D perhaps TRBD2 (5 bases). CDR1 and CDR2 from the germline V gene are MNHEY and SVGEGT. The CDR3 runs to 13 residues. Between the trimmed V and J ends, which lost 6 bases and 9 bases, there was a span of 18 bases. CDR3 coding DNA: TGTGCCAGCAGCTCCTCACTAGTTCTCTGGCAGTACTTC. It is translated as CASSSSLVLWQYF.

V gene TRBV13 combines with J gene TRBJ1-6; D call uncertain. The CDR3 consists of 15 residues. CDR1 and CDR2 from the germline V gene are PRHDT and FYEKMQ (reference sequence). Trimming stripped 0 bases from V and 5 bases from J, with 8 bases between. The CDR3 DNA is TGTGCCAGCAGCTTAGGGGGGATCCATAATTCACCCCTCCACTTT. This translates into CASSLGGIHNSPLHF.

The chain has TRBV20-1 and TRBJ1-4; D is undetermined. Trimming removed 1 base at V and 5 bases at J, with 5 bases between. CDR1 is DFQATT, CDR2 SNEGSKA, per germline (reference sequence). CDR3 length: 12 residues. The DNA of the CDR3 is TGCAGTGCTAGAGGTTCGAATGAAAAACTGTTTTTT. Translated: CSARGSNEKLFF.

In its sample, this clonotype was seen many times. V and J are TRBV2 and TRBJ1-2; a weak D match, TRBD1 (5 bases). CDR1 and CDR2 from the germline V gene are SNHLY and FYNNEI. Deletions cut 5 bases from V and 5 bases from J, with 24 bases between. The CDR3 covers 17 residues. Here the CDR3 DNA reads TGTGCCAGCAGTCCCGGGAGGGGACTAAGGACACAATATGGCTACACCTTC. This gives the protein CASSPGRGLRTQYGYTF.

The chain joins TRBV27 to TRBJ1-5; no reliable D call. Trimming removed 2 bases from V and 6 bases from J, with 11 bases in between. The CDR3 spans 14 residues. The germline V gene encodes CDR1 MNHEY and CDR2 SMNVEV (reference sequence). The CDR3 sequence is CASSLGRSVQPQHF. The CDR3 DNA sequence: TGTGCCAGCAGTTTAGGCCGTTCCGTTCAGCCCCAGCATTTT.

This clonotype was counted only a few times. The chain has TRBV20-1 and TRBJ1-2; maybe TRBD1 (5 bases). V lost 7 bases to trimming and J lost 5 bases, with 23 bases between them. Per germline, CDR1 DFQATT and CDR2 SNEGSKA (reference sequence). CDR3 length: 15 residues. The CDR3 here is CSGLTGTKRRYGYTF. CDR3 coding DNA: TGCAGTGGCCTTACCGGGACCAAAAGGCGGTATGGCTACACCTTC.